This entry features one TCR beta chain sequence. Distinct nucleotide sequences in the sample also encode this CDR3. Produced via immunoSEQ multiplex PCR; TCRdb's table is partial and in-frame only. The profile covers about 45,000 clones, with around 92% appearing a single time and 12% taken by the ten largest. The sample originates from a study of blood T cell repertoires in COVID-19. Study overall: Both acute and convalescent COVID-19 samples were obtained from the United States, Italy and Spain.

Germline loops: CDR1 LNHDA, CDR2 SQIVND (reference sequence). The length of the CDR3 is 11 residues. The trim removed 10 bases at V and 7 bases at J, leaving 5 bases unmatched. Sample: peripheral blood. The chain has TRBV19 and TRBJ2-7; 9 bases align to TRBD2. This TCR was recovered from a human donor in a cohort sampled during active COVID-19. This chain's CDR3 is CATRAGGEQYF. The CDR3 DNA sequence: TGTGCCACCCGGGCGGGGGGGGAGCAGTACTTC.